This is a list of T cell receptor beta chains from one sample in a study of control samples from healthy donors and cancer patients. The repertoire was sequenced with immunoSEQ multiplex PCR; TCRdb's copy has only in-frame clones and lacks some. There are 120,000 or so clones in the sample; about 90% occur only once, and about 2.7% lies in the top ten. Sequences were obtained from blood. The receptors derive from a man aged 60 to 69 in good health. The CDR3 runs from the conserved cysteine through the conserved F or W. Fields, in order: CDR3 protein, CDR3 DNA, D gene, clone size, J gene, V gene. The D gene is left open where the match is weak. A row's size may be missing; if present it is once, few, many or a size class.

CASTITGGLDEQYF TGTGCCAGCACCATAACAGGGGGCCTCGACGAGCAGTACTTC TRBD1 once TRBJ2-7 TRBV5-6
CASSQVFDRGRLLAKNIQYF TGTGCCAGCAGCCAAGTATTCGACAGGGGACGTTTACTAGCCAAAAACATTCAGTACTTC TRBD1 . TRBJ2-4 TRBV3-1/TRBV3-2
CASSFGKVWEQYF TGTGCCAGCAGCTTTGGTAAGGTTTGGGAGCAGTACTTC . . TRBJ2-7 TRBV7-2
CASSRRLAGDLQQFF TGTGCCAGCAGCCGACGACTAGCGGGGGACCTACAGCAGTTCTTC TRBD2 . TRBJ2-1 TRBV11-2
CASSLDAVWGQGKGYTF TGTGCCAGCAGTTTAGACGCTGTATGGGGACAGGGTAAGGGCTACACCTTC TRBD1 . TRBJ1-2 TRBV28
CASSIDGIYGYTF TGTGCCAGCAGCATCGACGGGATCTATGGCTACACCTTC . . TRBJ1-2 TRBV7-9
CASSSIGGQNQPQHF TGTGCCAGCAGTTCCATCGGGGGGCAAAATCAGCCCCAGCATTTT . . TRBJ1-5 TRBV27
CASSYSGRGAAYEQYF TGTGCCAGCAGTTACTCGGGGCGGGGGGCGGCCTACGAGCAGTACTTC TRBD2 . TRBJ2-7 TRBV6-6
CASSLLVIRDEQYF TGTGCCAGCAGTCTACTCGTTATCCGAGACGAGCAGTACTTC . . TRBJ2-7 TRBV6-6
CASSVDQGSYEQYF TGTGCCAGCAGCGTAGATCAGGGGTCCTACGAGCAGTACTTC . few TRBJ2-7 TRBV9
CATSAPAPSYGYTF TGTGCCACCAGTGCACCCGCACCCTCCTATGGCTACACCTTC . . TRBJ1-2 TRBV24-1
CASSRTDRGQQYF TGTGCCAGTAGCCGCACAGACAGGGGACAGCAGTACTTC TRBD1 . TRBJ2-7 TRBV19
CASSQGLHNSPLHF TGTGCCAGCTCACAGGGGTTACATAATTCACCCCTCCACTTT . . TRBJ1-6 TRBV18
CASSPWTGVSWEAFF TGTGCCAGTAGTCCCTGGACAGGGGTAAGTTGGGAAGCTTTCTTT TRBD1 . TRBJ1-1 TRBV19
CATSRVLGGYEQYF TGTGCCACCAGCAGAGTCCTTGGGGGTTACGAGCAGTACTTC . . TRBJ2-7 TRBV15
CASSQGLLGNSPLHF TGTGCCAGCAGCCAAGGGTTGCTCGGGAATTCACCCCTCCACTTT . . TRBJ1-6 TRBV3-1/TRBV3-2
CASSPKSGRDPAVSAKNIQYF TGTGCCAGCTCACCAAAGTCGGGGCGCGACCCTGCGGTATCGGCCAAAAACATTCAGTACTTC . once TRBJ2-4 TRBV18
CASSPGGAVNTEAFF TGTGCCAGCAGTCCAGGGGGGGCCGTGAACACTGAAGCTTTCTTT TRBD1 . TRBJ1-1 TRBV2
CASSVTGTGTDTQYF TGTGCCAGTAGCGTCACAGGGACGGGTACAGATACGCAGTATTTT . . TRBJ2-3 TRBV19
CASSLSAGGNTIYF TGTGCCAGCAGTTTATCAGCAGGTGGAAACACCATATATTTT . . TRBJ1-3 TRBV28
CASSPPGLAGGRPYNEQFF TGTGCCAGCTCACCACCGGGACTAGCGGGGGGCCGGCCTTACAATGAGCAGTTCTTC TRBD2 . TRBJ2-1 TRBV18
CASSRQGHSGNTIYF TGTGCCAGCAGCCGACAGGGCCACTCTGGAAACACCATATATTTT TRBD1 few TRBJ1-3 TRBV11-2
CASSPDRGRDSNQPQHF TGCGCCAGCAGCCCCGACAGGGGGCGAGATAGCAATCAGCCCCAGCATTTT TRBD1 few TRBJ1-5 TRBV4-1
CASSLDRGALNTEAFF TGCGCCAGCAGCTTGGACAGGGGAGCCCTGAACACTGAAGCTTTCTTT TRBD1 . TRBJ1-1 TRBV5-1
CASTASDSYEQYF TGTGCCAGCACCGCGTCTGATTCCTACGAGCAGTACTTC . medium-sized TRBJ2-7 TRBV2
CASSPRGDTANYGYTF TGTGCCAGCAGCCCACGGGGGGACACCGCTAACTATGGCTACACCTTC . . TRBJ1-2 TRBV9
CASSGDSRYGYTF TGTGCCAGCAGCGGCGACAGCCGCTATGGCTACACCTTC . . TRBJ1-2 TRBV2
CASSPRLTSGGSTDTQYF TGTGCCAGCAGTCCCCGTTTGACTAGCGGGGGGAGCACAGATACGCAGTATTTT TRBD2 . TRBJ2-3 TRBV27
CASSQRRRSNEKLFF TGTGCCAGCAGCCAAAGAAGGCGGTCTAATGAAAAACTGTTTTTT . . TRBJ1-4 TRBV3-1/TRBV3-2
CASSLMTGSSYEQYF TGCGCCAGCAGCTTGATGACAGGGAGCTCCTACGAGCAGTACTTC TRBD1 . TRBJ2-7 TRBV5-1
CASSPQRSHEKLFF TGTGCCAGCTCACCACAGCGGTCGCATGAAAAACTGTTTTTT . once TRBJ1-4 TRBV18